This paragraph reports one T cell receptor beta chain. The data originate from a study of blood T cell repertoires in COVID-19. Study-level information: The samples span acute and convalescent COVID-19 from the United States, Italy and Spain. PBMCs, B-cell-depleted T cells, or T cells were the source of the cDNA or gDNA that made up the material.

Data came from immunoSEQ multiplex PCR; TCRdb stores just in-frame clones and leaves some out. Among 200,000 to 250,000 clones listed, 83% were seen once. Residents of about two dozen US areas, aged roughly 18 to 89 years, made up the participants. Clinical history as reported by participants underpinned cohort assignment. The V gene's germline CDR1 is LNHNV and CDR2 YYDKDF (reference sequence). The CDR3 has 16 amino acids. V lost 3 bases to trimming and J lost 1 base; unmatched junction nucleotides: 7. The receptor comes from a woman aged 45-65 years who had been exposed to COVID-19. The specimen was PBMCs or T cells enriched from blood (not recorded which). The chain is built from TRBV15 and TRBJ1-1; 8 bases fit TRBD1. CDR3 coding DNA: TGTGCCACCAGCAGGATCAGGGGGCAGGGGAACACTGAAGCTTTCTTT. Its protein product is CATSRIRGQGNTEAFF.